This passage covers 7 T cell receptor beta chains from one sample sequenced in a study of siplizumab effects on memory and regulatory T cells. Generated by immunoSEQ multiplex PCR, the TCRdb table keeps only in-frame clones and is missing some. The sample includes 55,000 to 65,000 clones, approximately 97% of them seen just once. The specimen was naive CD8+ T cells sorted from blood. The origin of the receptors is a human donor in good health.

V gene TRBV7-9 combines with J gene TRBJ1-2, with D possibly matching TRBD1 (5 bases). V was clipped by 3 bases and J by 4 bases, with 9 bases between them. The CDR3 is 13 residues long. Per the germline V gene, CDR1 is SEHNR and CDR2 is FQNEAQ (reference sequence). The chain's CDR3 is CASSLGGGYGYTF. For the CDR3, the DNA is TGTGCCAGCAGCTTGGGGGGAGGCTATGGCTACACCTTC.

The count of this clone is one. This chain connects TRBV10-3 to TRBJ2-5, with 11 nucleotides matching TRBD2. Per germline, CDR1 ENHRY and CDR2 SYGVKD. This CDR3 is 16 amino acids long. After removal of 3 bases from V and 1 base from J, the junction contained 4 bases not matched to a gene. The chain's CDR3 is CAISETGTSGQETQYF. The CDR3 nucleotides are TGTGCCATCAGTGAAACGGGGACTAGCGGCCAAGAGACCCAGTACTTC.

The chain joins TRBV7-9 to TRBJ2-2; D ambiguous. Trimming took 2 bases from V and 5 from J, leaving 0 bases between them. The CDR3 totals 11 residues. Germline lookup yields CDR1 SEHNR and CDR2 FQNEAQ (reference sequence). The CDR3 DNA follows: TGTGCCAGCAGCTTAACCGGGGAGCTGTTTTTT. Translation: CASSLTGELFF. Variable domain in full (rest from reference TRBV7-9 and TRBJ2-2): DTGVSQNPRHKITKRGQNVTFRCDPISEHNRLYWYRQTLGQGPEFLTYFQNEAQLEKSRLLSDRFSAERPKGSFSTLEIQRTEQGDSAMYLCASSLTGELFFGEGSRLTVL.

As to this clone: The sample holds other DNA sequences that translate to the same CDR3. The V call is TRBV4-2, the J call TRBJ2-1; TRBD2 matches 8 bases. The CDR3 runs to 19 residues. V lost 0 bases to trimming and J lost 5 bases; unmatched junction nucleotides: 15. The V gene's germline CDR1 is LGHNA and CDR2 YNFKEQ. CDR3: CASSQEPGLVYGGDNEQFF. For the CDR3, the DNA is TGTGCCAGCAGCCAAGAGCCGGGACTAGTATATGGGGGCGACAATGAGCAGTTCTTC.

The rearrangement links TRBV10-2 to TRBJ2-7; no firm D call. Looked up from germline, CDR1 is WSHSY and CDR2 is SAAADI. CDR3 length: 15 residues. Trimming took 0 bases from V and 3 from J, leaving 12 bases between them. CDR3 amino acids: CASSESLAVHYEQYF. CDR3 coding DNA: TGCGCCAGCAGTGAGTCGTTGGCGGTCCACTACGAGCAGTACTTC.

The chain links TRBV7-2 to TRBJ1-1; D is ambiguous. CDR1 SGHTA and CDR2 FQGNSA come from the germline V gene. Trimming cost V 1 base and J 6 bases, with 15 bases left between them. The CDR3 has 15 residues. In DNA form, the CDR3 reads TGTGCCAGCAGCTTAGGTGTCACTGTGGGCCCTGAAGCTTTCTTT. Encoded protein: CASSLGVTVGPEAFF.

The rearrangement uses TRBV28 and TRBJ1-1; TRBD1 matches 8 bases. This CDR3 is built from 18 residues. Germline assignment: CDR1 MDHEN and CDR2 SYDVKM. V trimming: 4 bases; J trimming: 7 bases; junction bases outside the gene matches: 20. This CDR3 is CASSSPVDRAASRDEAFF. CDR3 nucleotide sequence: TGTGCCAGCAGTTCCCCGGTGGACAGGGCCGCCTCGAGGGATGAAGCTTTCTTT. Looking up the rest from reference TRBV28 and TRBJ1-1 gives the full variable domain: DVKVTQSSRYLVKRTGEKVFLECVQDMDHENMFWYRQDPGLGLRLIYFSYDVKMKEKGDIPEGYSVSREKKERFSLILESASTNQTSMYLCASSSPVDRAASRDEAFFGQGTRLTVV.